The rows below give T cell receptor beta chains drawn from one sample of a study of blood T cell repertoires in COVID-19. Sequenced by immunoSEQ multiplex PCR; TCRdb stores in-frame clones only, minus some. The sample shows under 200,000 clones, 80% to 85% of them seen only once. Sequencing was carried out using peripheral blood. The receptors stem from a woman aged 35 to 49 with acute or convalescent COVID-19. The conserved cysteine and the conserved F or W are not part of the CDR3 here. The order of the fields is V gene, J gene, CDR3 length, CDR3 protein.

v_gene: TRBV18
j_gene: TRBJ1-3
len: 14
CDR3aa: ASSPRRTAPVNTIY

v_gene: TRBV5-6
j_gene: TRBJ2-7
len: 14
CDR3aa: ASSWGVGISSYEQY

v_gene: TRBV7-9
j_gene: TRBJ2-2
len: 15
CDR3aa: ASSLRGGLVYTGELF

v_gene: TRBV6-5
j_gene: TRBJ2-5
len: 11
CDR3aa: ASSYSGSGGKY

v_gene: TRBV13
j_gene: TRBJ2-2
len: 13
CDR3aa: ASSKGGRTSGELF

v_gene: TRBV5-4
j_gene: TRBJ1-2
len: 12
CDR3aa: ASSGRDRGFGYT

v_gene: TRBV5-1
j_gene: TRBJ2-5
len: 13
CDR3aa: ASSFERGGRETQY

v_gene: TRBV5-1
j_gene: TRBJ1-1
len: 14
CDR3aa: ASSLSGRFGYTEAF

v_gene: TRBV2
j_gene: TRBJ1-2
len: 10
CDR3aa: ASSDGVAGYT

v_gene: TRBV27
j_gene: TRBJ1-6
len: 12
CDR3aa: ASSLGGGGSPLH

v_gene: TRBV28
j_gene: TRBJ2-7
len: 14
CDR3aa: ASSPRPRPATSEQY

v_gene: TRBV6-1
j_gene: TRBJ1-5
len: 12
CDR3aa: ASSDRGPNQPQH

v_gene: TRBV9
j_gene: TRBJ1-3
len: 13
CDR3aa: ASSATGFAGNTIY

v_gene: TRBV5-1
j_gene: TRBJ1-1
len: 11
CDR3aa: ASSPPQAGMAF

v_gene: TRBV18
j_gene: TRBJ1-5
len: 11
CDR3aa: ASSEALNQPQH

v_gene: TRBV2
j_gene: TRBJ1-1
len: 14
CDR3aa: ASSAFGAGINTEAF

v_gene: TRBV10-3
j_gene: TRBJ2-1
len: 12
CDR3aa: AISGQGADNEQF

v_gene: TRBV5-4
j_gene: TRBJ2-5
len: 14
CDR3aa: ASSLGLQSQGGTQY

v_gene: TRBV28
j_gene: TRBJ2-7
len: 14
CDR3aa: ASSFPSTGLRGEQY

v_gene: TRBV29-1
j_gene: TRBJ1-5
len: 10
CDR3aa: SVRTGDQPQH

v_gene: TRBV19
j_gene: TRBJ2-5
len: 12
CDR3aa: ASSIGVYQETQY

v_gene: TRBV18
j_gene: TRBJ2-3
len: 14
CDR3aa: ASSPTELAGGDTQY

v_gene: TRBV11-2
j_gene: TRBJ2-1
len: 17
CDR3aa: ASSSINRGVGGGLDEQF

v_gene: TRBV7-9
j_gene: TRBJ1-2
len: 12
CDR3aa: ASSYSATGGGYT

v_gene: TRBV7-3
j_gene: TRBJ2-7
len: 11
CDR3aa: ASSLDRAYEQY

v_gene: TRBV6-5
j_gene: TRBJ1-2
len: 11
CDR3aa: ASTRDFNYGYT

v_gene: TRBV3-1/TRBV3-2
j_gene: TRBJ1-1
len: 10
CDR3aa: ASSRRELEAF

v_gene: TRBV18
j_gene: TRBJ2-7
len: 10
CDR3aa: ASSPGGLEQY

v_gene: TRBV11-2
j_gene: TRBJ2-1
len: 12
CDR3aa: ASSLEPRDNEQF

v_gene: TRBV14
j_gene: TRBJ2-1
len: 13
CDR3aa: ASRPLTSGNNEQF

v_gene: TRBV7-9
j_gene: TRBJ1-2
len: 14
CDR3aa: ASSPWTGDGGYGYT

v_gene: TRBV6-4
j_gene: TRBJ2-5
len: 12
CDR3aa: ASKRTPGVETQY

v_gene: TRBV7-9
j_gene: TRBJ2-7
len: 10
CDR3aa: ASSRTDGEQY

v_gene: TRBV29-1
j_gene: TRBJ2-6
len: 12
CDR3aa: SVGPRSGANVLT

v_gene: TRBV15
j_gene: TRBJ1-3
len: 13
CDR3aa: ATSRTAGSGNTIY

v_gene: TRBV5-1
j_gene: TRBJ2-5
len: 12
CDR3aa: ASSGGTSRETQY

v_gene: TRBV6-5
j_gene: TRBJ2-7
len: 11
CDR3aa: AIDRDNSYEQY

v_gene: TRBV5-4
j_gene: TRBJ1-5
len: 16
CDR3aa: ASSLLGKGDVGNQPQH

v_gene: TRBV30
j_gene: TRBJ1-3
len: 11
CDR3aa: AVGQGLGNTIY

v_gene: TRBV19
j_gene: TRBJ2-7
len: 13
CDR3aa: ASTDGSAGAYEQY

v_gene: TRBV5-1
j_gene: TRBJ1-4
len: 16
CDR3aa: ASSLGGTGPPTNEKLF

v_gene: TRBV27
j_gene: TRBJ2-7
len: 12
CDR3aa: ASSLGTGVYEQY

v_gene: TRBV28
j_gene: TRBJ2-7
len: 14
CDR3aa: ASSLGPGQGRYEQY